This T cell receptor (beta chain) was sequenced for a study of memory B cells and T cells in multiple sclerosis. Generated by immunoSEQ multiplex PCR, the TCRdb table keeps only in-frame clones and is missing some. The table records around 14,000 clones, around 70% of them present only once. Sequencing was done on a sample of memory (CD45RO+) CD4+ T cells from blood. The receptor was derived from a human donor with multiple sclerosis.

CDR3: CAWSTSGGADTQYF. CDR3 coding DNA: TGTGCCTGGAGTACTAGCGGAGGGGCAGATACGCAGTATTTT. This sequence joins TRBV30 and TRBJ2-3, with 8 bases lining up with TRBD2. The germline V gene has CDR1 GTSNPN and CDR2 SVGIG (reference sequence). CDR3 length: 14 residues. V gave up 2 bases and J gave up 4 bases; unmatched junction bases: 5. Combining the CDR3 with reference TRBV30 and TRBJ2-3 gives the whole variable domain SQTIHQWPATLVQPVGSPLSLECTVEGTSNPNLYWYRQAAGRGLQLLFYSVGIGQISSEVPQNLSASRPQDRQFILSSKKLLLSDSGFYLCAWSTSGGADTQYFGPGTRLTVL.